This T cell receptor beta chain came from a study of T cell responses to AZD1222 COVID-19 vaccine. As for the study in general: Second-dose timings of about 4 or about 12 weeks were pooled.

Study-level points and caveats: Most donors were white British and more were female, and clonal diversity was possibly underestimated. Reports say nearly half of spike-specific TCRs go after unmutated variant regions. Following two doses of AZD1222, Spike-specific TCR breadth and depth rose.

Concerning this clone itself: Its specificity is unknown.

The assay was immunoSEQ multiplex PCR, and TCRdb's table has in-frame clones only and misses some. The sample comprises about 160,000 clones, approximately 90% of which are singletons, and approximately 2% rests with the top ten. The specimen was peripheral blood, collected on day 0 of AZD1222 vaccination. The clonotype was recovered from an adult in good health.

The CDR3 nucleotides read TGTGCCAGTAGTGACGACAAAGTCTCTAGCAATCAGCCCCAGCATTTT. As protein: CASSDDKVSSNQPQHF. The chain joins TRBV19 to TRBJ1-5; D unclear. The CDR3 length is 16 residues. Between the trimmed V and J ends, which lost 5 bases and 0 bases, there was a span of 14 bases. CDR1 is LNHDA, CDR2 SQIVND, per germline (reference sequence). The variable domain in full, with the rest retrieved from reference TRBV19 and TRBJ1-5, is DGGITQSPKYLFRKEGQNVTLSCEQNLNHDAMYWYRQDPGQGLRLIYYSQIVNDFQKGDIAEGYSVSREKKESFPLTVTSAQKNPTAFYLCASSDDKVSSNQPQHFGDGTRLSIL.